These T cell receptor beta chains were read from a single sample in a study of technical replicates of blood from a few donors. The assay was immunoSEQ multiplex PCR, and TCRdb's table has in-frame clones only and misses some. The sample has roughly 61,000 clones, 97% seen once. Material for sequencing was T cells isolated from PBMCs. Receptors were obtained from a human donor in good health. Both conserved end residues are part of each CDR3. Each record gives: D gene, J gene, V gene, clone size, CDR3 DNA, CDR3 protein. D genes are given only for firm matches. Not every row has a clone size; where given, it reads once, few, many or a size class.

>-|TRBJ2-7|TRBV29-1|-
TGCAGCGTTGAGTCGTCCTACGAGCAGTACTTC
CSVESSYEQYF
>TRBD1|TRBJ2-7|TRBV29-1|-
TGCAGCGTTTCCCTCGGGACAGGCTACGAGCAGTACTTC
CSVSLGTGYEQYF
>TRBD2|TRBJ2-5|TRBV2|-
TGTGCCAGCAGTGAAGGGCTAGCGGGGGGGAAAGAGACCCAGTACTTC
CASSEGLAGGKETQYF
>-|TRBJ2-2|TRBV10-1|-
TGCGCCAGCAGGTCGACAGGACCCACCGGGGAGCTGTTTTTT
CASRSTGPTGELFF
>-|TRBJ1-1|TRBV7-3|-
TGTGCCAGCAGCTCGCAGGATGGGACTGAAGCTTTCTTT
CASSSQDGTEAFF
>-|TRBJ1-2|TRBV19|-
TGTGCCAGTAGTATAGGTTGGGAGAGAGTCAACTATGGCTACACCTTC
CASSIGWERVNYGYTF
>TRBD2|TRBJ2-3|TRBV27|-
TGTGCCAGCAGTAGACTAGCGGGAGACACAGATACGCAGTATTTT
CASSRLAGDTDTQYF
>-|TRBJ1-6|TRBV9|-
TGTGCCAGCAGCGAAGAGGATTATGATAATTCACCCCTCCACTTT
CASSEEDYDNSPLHF
>-|TRBJ1-2|TRBV18|-
TGTGCCAGCTCACCACCAGGGTCAACTAGTTGGGGCTACACCTTC
CASSPPGSTSWGYTF
>TRBD1|TRBJ1-1|TRBV28|-
TGTGCCAGCAGTTTACGGACAGGGGAAACTGAAGCTTTCTTT
CASSLRTGETEAFF
>TRBD1|TRBJ1-2|TRBV29-1|once
TGCAGCGTTGCTTCGCCCGGGACAGGGGGAGGCTACACCTTC
CSVASPGTGGGYTF
>TRBD2|TRBJ2-1|TRBV6-6|-
TGTGCCAGCAGTCCCGTAGCGGGGCCGTACAATGAGCAGTTCTTC
CASSPVAGPYNEQFF
>-|TRBJ1-3|TRBV28|once
TGTGCCAGCAGGCGCAAAGGGGCTGGAAACACCATATATTTT
CASRRKGAGNTIYF
>-|TRBJ1-2|TRBV10-2|-
TGCGCCACGGGGGGCCCGGGACCAACCTTGGGGAACTATGGCTACACCTTC
CATGGPGPTLGNYGYTF
>-|TRBJ2-7|TRBV6-1|-
TGTGCCAGCGACAGTTCCTTCGAGCAGTACTTC
CASDSSFEQYF